This record looks at one T cell receptor beta chain sequence and its context. This clonotype was picked up many times. Its target antigen remains unknown. No qualities accompany the bases; no much larger clone lies one base away. TCRdb names Illumina HiSeq 2500 as the instrument used. Quantitative 5'-RACE with molecular barcodes was used to prepare TCR beta libraries. Per the original workflow: A new computational method, built on a probabilistic model of VDJ rearrangement, was used to identify disease-linked TCR variants. The public reads were reanalyzed by TCRdb: fastp trimming at Q25, MiXCR alignment, in-frame beta chains only. Every distinct CDR3 protein forms one entry, paired with its most common genes and DNA. These V and J calls are TCRdb output, not the study's own analysis. Present in this sample are 350,000 or so distinct CDR3 sequences, more than 9% of which were seen just once. Clones ranked in the top ten supply about 10% of the sample.

The entry originates in a study of CD8 T cells in ankylosing spondylitis (dated by TCRdb to 2016 to 2017). Background on the whole study: The study set out to find disease-linked TCR variants by profiling T cell receptor beta repertoires in ankylosing spondylitis patients and healthy donors. The full study cohort comprised approximately 23 ankylosing spondylitis patients and around 100 healthy donors. Samples of peripheral blood were taken, and for ankylosing spondylitis patients, synovial fluid was collected as well. What the research found in general, with its limitations: The disease-linked clones had a CD8+ phenotype and were found at relatively low frequencies in peripheral blood. Some motif variants had previously been reported in the synovial fluid and blood of reactive arthritis patients, which suggests shared mechanisms of disease initiation. A TCR beta motif made up of several highly homologous amino acid variants appeared to be characteristic of blood from ankylosing spondylitis patients. Significant enrichment of the disease-linked clones was reported in matched synovial fluid samples from ankylosing spondylitis patients.

Counted from cysteine to phenylalanine, this CDR3 has 15 amino acids. The read is trimmed to its CDR3 DNA, 45 bases read in frame from base 1. Trimming takes 6 bases off V and 0 bases off J; junction bases not matched to a gene: 6. Per the germline V gene, MNHNS is the CDR1 and SASEGT is the CDR2. Material: blood, either unsorted or a sorted T cell fraction (not recorded which). The receptor was isolated from a female donor with ankylosing spondylitis or in good health (not recorded which). The chain employs TRBV6-1 and TRBJ2-3; TRBD2 aligns with 7 central bases. The CDR3: CASSRRGTSTDTQYF. The nucleotide sequence reads TGTGCCAGCAGCAGGCGGGGGACTAGCACAGATACGCAGTATTTT.